The text below deals with one T cell receptor beta chain. The antigen is not known. The sample is drawn from a study of T cell responses to AZD1222 COVID-19 vaccine. Profiled with immunoSEQ multiplex PCR; TCRdb holds only in-frame clones, not every one. The repertoire consists of roughly 120,000 clones, with nearly 90% occurring once and the leading ten covering around 13%. The CDR3 length is 15 residues. V was clipped by 11 bases and J by 4 bases, with 23 bases between them. Germline CDR1 is MNHEY and CDR2 is SVGAGI. The study's findings and limits: Spike-specific TCR breadth and depth grew following two AZD1222 doses.

The chain employs TRBV6-5 and TRBJ1-1; perhaps TRBD1 as D (6 bases). This clonotype originated in an adult in good health. This sample comprised peripheral blood, obtained on day 0 of MenACWY control vaccination. Written as DNA, the CDR3 is TGTGCCTCCGGAAGAGAGAGACAGGTCGGCACTGAAGCTTTCTTT. The encoded protein is CASGRERQVGTEAFF.